The 5 T cell receptor beta chains below all came from one sample that was sequenced in a study of blood T cell repertoires in COVID-19. The method was immunoSEQ multiplex PCR; TCRdb's version includes in-frame clones alone and lacks a portion of them. The sample includes about 82,000 clones, more than 85% of them seen just once. Material: PBMCs or T cells enriched from blood (not recorded which). The source of these receptors is a woman in her 50s with acute COVID-19.

This clone has more than one count but fewer than ten. The chain couples TRBV5-5 to TRBJ2-1, with D perhaps TRBD1 (6 bases). This CDR3 is built from 14 residues. Looked up from germline, CDR1 is SGHKS and CDR2 is YYEKEE (reference sequence). The V and J ends lost 4 bases and 7 bases respectively, with 15 bases between them. The CDR3 loop reads CASSASMGANEQFF. The CDR3 coding sequence is TGTGCCAGCAGCGCAAGTATGGGGGCAAATGAGCAGTTCTTC.

The genes are TRBV29-1 and TRBJ1-1; D unresolved. The V end lost 6 bases, the J end lost 2 bases, and 7 bases lay between the germline ends. The CDR3 spans 11 residues. Germline CDR1 reads SQVTM; CDR2 reads ANQGSEA. The CDR3, as DNA: TGCAGCGTACGACTTAACACTGAAGCTTTCTTT. The encoded protein is CSVRLNTEAFF.

The V and J genes are TRBV18 and TRBJ1-5; 7 bases fit TRBD1. V gave up 2 bases and J gave up 2 bases; unmatched junction bases: 9. Looked up from germline, CDR1 is KGHSH and CDR2 is LQKENI. CDR3 size: 17 residues. The CDR3 region has the DNA TGTGCCAGCTCACCAAACGAGGGGGCTGGAGGCAATCAGCCCCAGCATTTT. Translation gives CASSPNEGAGGNQPQHF.

The chain recombines TRBV25-1 with TRBJ1-6; TRBD1 is a possible D gene (6 bases). Germline V CDR1 and CDR2: MGHDK, SYGVNS. The CDR3 is made up of 18 amino acids. V was trimmed by 3 bases and J by 0 bases, leaving 15 bases between them. The CDR3 nucleotides are TGTGCCAGCAGTGACCCAACCGACAGGAGCTCCTATAATTCACCCCTCCACTTT. It translates to CASSDPTDRSSYNSPLHF.

A note on this clone: Germline and junction disagree at one end, which may indicate a read error. The chain combines TRBV2 with TRBJ1-5; 7 positions agree with TRBD1. Germline assignment: CDR1 SNHLY and CDR2 FYNNEI. The CDR3 is made up of 15 amino acids. The CDR3 loop is CASCETGNSNQPQHF. The CDR3 DNA reads as TGTGCCAGCTGTGAGACAGGGAATAGCAATCAGCCCCAGCATTTT.